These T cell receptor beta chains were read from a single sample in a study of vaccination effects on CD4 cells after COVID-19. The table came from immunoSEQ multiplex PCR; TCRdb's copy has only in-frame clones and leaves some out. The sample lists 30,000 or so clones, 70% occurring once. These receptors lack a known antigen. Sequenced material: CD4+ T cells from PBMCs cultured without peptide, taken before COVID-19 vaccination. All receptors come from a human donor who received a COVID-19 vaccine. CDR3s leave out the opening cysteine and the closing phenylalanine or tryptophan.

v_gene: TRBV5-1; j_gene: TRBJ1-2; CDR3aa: ASSLRGPRESGYT
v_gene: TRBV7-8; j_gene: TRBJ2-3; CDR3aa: ASSYRTGLYESQY
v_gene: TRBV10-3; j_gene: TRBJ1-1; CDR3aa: AISGQQNTEAF
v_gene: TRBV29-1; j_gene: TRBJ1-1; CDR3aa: SVGGRLNTEAF
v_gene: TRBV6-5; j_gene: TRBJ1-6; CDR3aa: ASRRTSTNSPLH
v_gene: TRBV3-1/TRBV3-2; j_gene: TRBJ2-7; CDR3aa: ASSQDTTGTGGF
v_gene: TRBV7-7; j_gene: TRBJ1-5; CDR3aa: ASSLGPDQPQH
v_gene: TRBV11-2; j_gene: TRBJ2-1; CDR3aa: ASSTQTSLGHNEQF
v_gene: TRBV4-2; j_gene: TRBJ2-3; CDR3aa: ASSQGTSADTQY
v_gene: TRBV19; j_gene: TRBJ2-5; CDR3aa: ASRRGQAETQY
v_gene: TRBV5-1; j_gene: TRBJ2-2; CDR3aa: ASSFSGVTGELF
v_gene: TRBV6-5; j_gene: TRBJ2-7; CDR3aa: ASSRTAYEQY
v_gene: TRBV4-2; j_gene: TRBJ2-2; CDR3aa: ASSQVGPNTGELF
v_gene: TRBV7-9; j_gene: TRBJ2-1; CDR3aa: ASSLGQGSYNEQF
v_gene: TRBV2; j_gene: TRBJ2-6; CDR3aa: ASAEGTVISGANVLT
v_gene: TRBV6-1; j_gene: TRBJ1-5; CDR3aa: ASSELGNQPQH
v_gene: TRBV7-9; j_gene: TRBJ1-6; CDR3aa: ASVKGTGAASPLH
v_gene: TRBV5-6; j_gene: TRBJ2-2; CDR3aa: ASSLVSSGSVTGELF
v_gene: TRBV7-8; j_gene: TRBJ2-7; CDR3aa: ASSLGGPYEQY
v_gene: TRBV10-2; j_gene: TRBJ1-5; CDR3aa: ASSDNRNQPQH
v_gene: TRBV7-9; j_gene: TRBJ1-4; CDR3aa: ASSLAEATNEKLF
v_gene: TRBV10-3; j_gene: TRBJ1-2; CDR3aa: AISESPVTGYGYT
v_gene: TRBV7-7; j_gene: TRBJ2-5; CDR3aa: ASSSGRLVRGTLETQY
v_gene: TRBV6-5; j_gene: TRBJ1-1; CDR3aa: ASIRQGFTEAF
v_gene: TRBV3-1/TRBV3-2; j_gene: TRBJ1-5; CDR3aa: ASSPDTRPQPQH
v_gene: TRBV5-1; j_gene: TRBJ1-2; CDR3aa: ASSLDGRDDYGYT
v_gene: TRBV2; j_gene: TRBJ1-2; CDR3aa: ASGIDRLVYGYT
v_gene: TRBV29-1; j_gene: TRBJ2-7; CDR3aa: SAGLKYEQY
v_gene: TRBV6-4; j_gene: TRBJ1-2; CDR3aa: ASSDSDRGGYT
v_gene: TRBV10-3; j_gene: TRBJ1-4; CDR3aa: AISDANTNEKLF
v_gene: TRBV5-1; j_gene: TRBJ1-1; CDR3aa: ASSFIGRSAEAF
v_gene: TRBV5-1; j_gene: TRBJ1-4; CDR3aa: ASSAVPSPANEKLF